The clone carrying this TCR beta chain has just a few counts. Its antigen is unidentified. TCRdb fed the reads into MiXCR, producing one record per CDR3 protein. The sample has just under 550,000 distinct CDR3 sequences, 26% seen once. The data belong to a study of T cell repertoires in cytomegalovirus infection. Study overall: Public TCR beta signatures marked donors with CMV infection and the matching HLA.

Overall study findings and caveats: Adding up the frequency of public TCR beta families identified people who carried CMV plus the relevant HLA. HLA-C-restricted CMV-specific TCR beta clonotypes were dominant in the ex vivo response.

The V segment lost 5 bases and the J segment 3 bases; nucleotides outside the gene matches: 8. This CDR3 has 15 residues. The gene calls are TRBV12-3 or TRBV12-4 and TRBJ2-7; TRBD2 aligns across 9 bases. Sequencing input: PBMCs. The TCR was taken from a human donor in good health (CMV status not recorded). Some clones in this sample may be carry-over from other donors' samples. Here the CDR3 DNA reads TGTGCCAGCAGTGTTAGCGGGAGCGGGAGCTACGAGCAGTACTTC. Translation gives CASSVSGSGSYEQYF.